This entry concerns a single T cell receptor (beta chain). This sample was taken from a study of blood T cell repertoires in COVID-19. In germline, CDR1 is SGHRS, CDR2 YFSETQ. With 4 bases removed from V and 4 bases from J, the gap between germline ends came to 17 bases. There are 16 residues in the CDR3. Enrolled through a virtual design, the participants were between roughly 18 and 95 years of age and came from about two dozen US areas. Profiled with immunoSEQ multiplex PCR; TCRdb holds only in-frame clones, not every one. The table has about half a million clones, around nine tenths seen once. Sequencing used PBMCs or T cells enriched from blood (not recorded which). The TCR originated in a woman aged 55-69 years who had recovered from COVID-19. The chain is built from TRBV5-1 and TRBJ2-2; D is perhaps TRBD2 (6 bases). In DNA, the CDR3 is TGCGCCAGCAGCGCCTCTTCGGGGGTCCCCACCGGGGAGCTGTTTTTT. It is translated as CASSASSGVPTGELFF.